These 10 T cell receptor beta chains were all obtained from the same sample, sequenced in a study of blood T cell repertoires in COVID-19. Repertoires were generated with immunoSEQ multiplex PCR, while TCRdb's copy carries only in-frame clones and drops some. This sample carries about 30,000 clones, 89% of them seen once, and the ten largest clones take roughly 9.6%. Specimen: peripheral blood. These receptors were obtained from a human donor in a cohort sampled during active COVID-19.

This chain links TRBV4-1 with TRBJ2-7; 7 nucleotides agree with TRBD1. Germline V lookup: CDR1 MGHRA, CDR2 YSYEKL. Trimming removed 2 bases from V and 2 bases from J; junction bases left unmatched: 6. The CDR3 covers 15 residues. This CDR3 reads CASSQPGTETYEQYF. DNA of the CDR3: TGCGCCAGCAGCCAACCCGGGACAGAGACCTACGAGCAGTACTTC.

This clone was seen only once. This chain joins TRBV28 and TRBJ1-2, with D perhaps matching TRBD1 (5 bases). Germline V gene sequence: CDR1 MDHEN, CDR2 SYDVKM. The CDR3 contains 15 residues. Trimming left V 6 bases short and J 4 bases short, with 18 bases between. In nucleotides, the CDR3 is TGTGCCAGCAGACAAAGCGGGGCCCGTCTCTATGGCTACACCTTC. It translates to CASRQSGARLYGYTF.

This clone was found once. The chain carries TRBV5-1 and TRBJ2-7; a possible D gene is TRBD1 (6 bases). Trimming took 0 bases from V and 9 from J, leaving 19 bases between them. The length of the CDR3 is 15 residues. The V gene's germline CDR1 is SGHRS and CDR2 YFSETQ. The DNA for the CDR3 is TGCGCCAGCAGCTTGGCCGGGACAATGAGTGGTAGGCAGTACTTC. Amino acids: CASSLAGTMSGRQYF.

The J gene is TRBJ2-7, the V gene TRBV6-4; the match to TRBD1 covers 7 bases. V was clipped by 7 bases and J by 2 bases; unmatched bases: 8. CDR3 size: 14 residues. Germline-derived CDR1 and CDR2 are MRHNA and SNTAGT. The CDR3 loop is CASTRGQSPYEQYF. The CDR3 coding sequence is TGTGCCAGCACCCGGGGACAGAGCCCCTACGAGCAGTACTTC.

The rearrangement links TRBV19 to TRBJ1-2; D is possibly TRBD1 (5 bases). The CDR3 has 15 residues. V dropped 0 bases and J dropped 2 bases, with 10 bases sitting between them. The germline gives CDR1 LNHDA, CDR2 SQIVND (reference sequence). The DNA for the CDR3 is TGTGCCAGTAGTATAGATCACAGACAGAACTATGGCTACACCTTC. It is translated as CASSIDHRQNYGYTF.

The gene calls are TRBV19 and TRBJ1-3; D not resolved. Trimming removed 6 bases from V and 0 bases from J, with 6 bases in between. Germline CDR1 reads LNHDA; CDR2 reads SQIVND (reference sequence). This CDR3 has 13 amino acids. The CDR3 is CASRQISGNTIYF. CDR3 DNA: TGTGCCAGTAGACAGATCTCTGGAAACACCATATATTTT.

The chain is built from TRBV3-1 (or the pseudogene TRBV3-2) and TRBJ2-1; D unresolved. The CDR3 consists of 14 residues. Germline V gene lookup returns CDR1 LGHDT and CDR2 YNNKEL (reference sequence). V lost 3 bases, J lost 0 bases, and 6 bases lay in between. This chain's CDR3 is CASSQASSYNEQFF. The CDR3 DNA is TGTGCCAGCAGCCAGGCTAGCTCCTACAATGAGCAGTTCTTC.

V gene TRBV6-2 or TRBV6-3 combines with J gene TRBJ1-2, with 9 bases identical to TRBD1. Unmatched junction bases numbered 9, after V lost 5 bases and J lost 5 bases. The CDR3 is 15 amino acids. Germline lookup yields CDR1 MNHEY and CDR2 SVGEGT. The CDR3 loop reads CASSTWDRVGYGYTF. The CDR3 DNA follows: TGTGCCAGCAGTACCTGGGACAGGGTTGGATATGGCTACACCTTC.

This clone has more than one count but fewer than ten. The chain is built from TRBV7-5 and TRBJ1-5; no DNA check was done on the table's D call, TRBD1. TRBV7-5 is classified as a pseudogene. This CDR3 is built from 13 residues. The CDR3 sequence is CARSLGQGQPQHF. CDR3 nucleotide sequence: TGTGCCAGAAGCTTAGGACAGGGTCAGCCCCAGCATTTT.

The genes are TRBV6-2 or TRBV6-3 and TRBJ2-5; tentatively, D is TRBD2 (6 bases). CDR1 is MNHEY, CDR2 SVGEGT, per germline. CDR3 length: 16 residues. The V end was cut by 2 bases, the J end by 0 bases, with 13 bases between. The CDR3 region has the DNA TGTGCCAGCAGTTACACCACTAGCTCCGACCAAGAGACCCAGTACTTC. It is translated as CASSYTTSSDQETQYF.